This TCR beta chain was recovered during a study of blood T cell repertoires in COVID-19. Across the study: The United States, Italy and Spain supplied acute and convalescent COVID-19 samples. PBMCs, B-cell-depleted T cells, or T cells provided the cDNA or gDNA that made up the material.

V lost 5 bases, J lost 0 bases, and 8 bases stayed unmatched. Germline-derived CDR1 and CDR2 are SGHAT and FQNNGV. The CDR3 is 17 amino acids. Cohorts were determined from participant-reported clinical history. Study processing details: Reference gene primer amplification gave nucleated cell count estimates. Some clones are missing from TCRdb's copy, which holds only in-frame ones; the method was immunoSEQ multiplex PCR. V, J and clone size are taken as reported in that table, and D and trimming were inferred from the DNA itself. The sample lists 300,000 to 400,000 clones, around 86% seen once, with around 4% in the top ten.

The TCR sequence derives from a woman between 40 and 55 years old with acute COVID-19. V usage is TRBV11-2 and J usage is TRBJ2-3; TRBD2 matches at 10 bases. Sequencing was carried out using PBMCs or T cells enriched from blood (not recorded which). CDR3 loop: CASSPGAGGPSTDTQYF. The CDR3 nucleotides are TGTGCCAGCAGCCCCGGAGCGGGGGGGCCGAGCACAGATACGCAGTATTTT.